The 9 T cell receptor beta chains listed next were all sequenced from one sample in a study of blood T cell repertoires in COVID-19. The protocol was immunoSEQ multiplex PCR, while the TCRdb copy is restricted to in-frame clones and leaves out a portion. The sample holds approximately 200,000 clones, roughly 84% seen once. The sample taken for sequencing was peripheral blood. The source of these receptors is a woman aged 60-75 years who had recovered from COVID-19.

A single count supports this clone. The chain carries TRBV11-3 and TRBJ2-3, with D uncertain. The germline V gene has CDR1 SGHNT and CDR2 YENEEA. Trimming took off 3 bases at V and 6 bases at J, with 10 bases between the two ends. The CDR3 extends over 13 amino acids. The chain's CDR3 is CASSFVLSDTQYF. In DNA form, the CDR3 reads TGTGCCAGCAGCTTTGTTTTAAGCGATACGCAGTATTTT.

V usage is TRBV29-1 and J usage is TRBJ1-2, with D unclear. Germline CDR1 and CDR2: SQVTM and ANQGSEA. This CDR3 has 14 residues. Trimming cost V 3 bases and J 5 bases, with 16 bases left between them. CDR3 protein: CSVDRGPAPYGYTF. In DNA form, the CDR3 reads TGCAGCGTTGATAGAGGGCCTGCCCCATATGGCTACACCTTC.

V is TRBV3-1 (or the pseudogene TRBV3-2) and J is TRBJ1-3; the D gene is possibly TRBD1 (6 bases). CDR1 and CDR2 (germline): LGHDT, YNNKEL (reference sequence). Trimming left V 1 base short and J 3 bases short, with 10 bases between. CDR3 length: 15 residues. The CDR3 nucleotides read TGTGCCAGCAGCCAAGCAGGGGCCGTTGGAAACACCATATATTTT. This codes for CASSQAGAVGNTIYF.

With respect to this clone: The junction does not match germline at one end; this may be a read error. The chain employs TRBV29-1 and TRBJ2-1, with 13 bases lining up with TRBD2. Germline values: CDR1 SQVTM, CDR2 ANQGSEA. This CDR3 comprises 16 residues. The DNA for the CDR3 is TGCAGCCTTGAGGGACTAGCGGGGACCTCCTACAATGAGCAGTTCTTC. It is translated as CSLEGLAGTSYNEQFF.

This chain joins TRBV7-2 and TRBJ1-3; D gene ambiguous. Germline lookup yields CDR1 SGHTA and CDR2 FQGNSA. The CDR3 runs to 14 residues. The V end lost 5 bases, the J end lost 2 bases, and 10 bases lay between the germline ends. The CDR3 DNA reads TGTGCCAGCAGCCCCCGGCGGCCTGGAAACACCATATATTTT. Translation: CASSPRRPGNTIYF.

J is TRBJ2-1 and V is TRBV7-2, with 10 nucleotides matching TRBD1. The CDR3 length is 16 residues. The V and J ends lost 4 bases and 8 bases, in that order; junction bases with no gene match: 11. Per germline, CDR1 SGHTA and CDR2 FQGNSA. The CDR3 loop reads CASSYRDRGGVYEQFF. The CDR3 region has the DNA TGTGCCAGCAGCTACCGGGACAGGGGTGGAGTCTATGAGCAGTTCTTC.

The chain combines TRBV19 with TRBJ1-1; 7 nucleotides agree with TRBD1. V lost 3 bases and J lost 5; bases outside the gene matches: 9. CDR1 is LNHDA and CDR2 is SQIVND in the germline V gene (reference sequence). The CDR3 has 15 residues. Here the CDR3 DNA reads TGTGCCAGTAGTATTTTGGAGACAGGGAGTACTGAAGCTTTCTTT. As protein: CASSILETGSTEAFF. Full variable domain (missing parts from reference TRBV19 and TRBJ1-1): DGGITQSPKYLFRKEGQNVTLSCEQNLNHDAMYWYRQDPGQGLRLIYYSQIVNDFQKGDIAEGYSVSREKKESFPLTVTSAQKNPTAFYLCASSILETGSTEAFFGQGTRLTVV.

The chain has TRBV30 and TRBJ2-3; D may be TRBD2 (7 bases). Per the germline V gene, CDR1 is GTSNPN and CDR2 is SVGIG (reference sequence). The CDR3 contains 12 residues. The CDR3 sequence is CAIGGPVDTQYF. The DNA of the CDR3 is TGTGCTATCGGGGGGCCGGTGGATACGCAGTATTTT.

In nucleotides, the CDR3 is TGTGCCAGCAGCTGGAGGGTAGCGGGGGCCTCAGATACGCAGTATTTT. This codes for CASSWRVAGASDTQYF. The rearrangement uses TRBV7-9 and TRBJ2-3; 9 bases agree with TRBD2. V dropped 4 bases and J dropped 4; count of bases not matched to a gene: 9. Germline CDR1 and CDR2: SEHNR and FQNEAQ (reference sequence). This CDR3 is built from 16 residues.